The rows below give T cell receptor beta chains drawn from one sample of a study of cytomegalovirus exposure and HLA in healthy donors. Generated by immunoSEQ multiplex PCR, the TCRdb table keeps only in-frame clones and is missing some. Among over 200,000 clones listed, roughly 88% were seen once. The source material was PBMCs. All receptors come from a young woman in good health and CMV-seronegative. The CDR3 runs from the conserved cysteine through the conserved F or W. Each record gives: D gene, V gene, J gene, clone size, CDR3 DNA, CDR3 protein. A D gene is named only where the DNA matches it firmly. Not every row has a clone size; where given, it reads once, few, many or a size class.

D: .; V: TRBV30; J: TRBJ2-1; size: .; DNA: TGTGCCTGGAGCAGGGGCGACCTCCCGTTCTTC; CDR3: CAWSRGDLPFF
D: .; V: TRBV6-1; J: TRBJ2-1; size: once; DNA: TGTGCCAGCAGTGAAGATTCTTTTAGCGGAAGAAGCTCCTACAATGAGCAGTTCTTC; CDR3: CASSEDSFSGRSSYNEQFF
D: .; V: TRBV6-5; J: TRBJ1-3; size: .; DNA: TGTGCCAGCAGTTATGCAGGGGGAAACACCATATATTTT; CDR3: CASSYAGGNTIYF
D: .; V: TRBV7-2; J: TRBJ2-7; size: .; DNA: TGTGCCAGCAGCTTAGCGGGGGGCTACGAGCAGTACTTC; CDR3: CASSLAGGYEQYF
D: .; V: TRBV19; J: TRBJ2-3; size: .; DNA: TGTGCCAGTAGAGACGGATGGGGGGCAGATACGCAGTATTTT; CDR3: CASRDGWGADTQYF
D: TRBD2; V: TRBV29-1; J: TRBJ2-7; size: once; DNA: TGCAGCGTTGAGGTAGCGGGCTTCTACGAGCAGTACTTC; CDR3: CSVEVAGFYEQYF
D: TRBD2; V: TRBV7-9; J: TRBJ2-7; size: once; DNA: TGTGCCAGCAGCTTAGGGGGACTAGCGGGTTTGGTATACGAGCAGTACTTC; CDR3: CASSLGGLAGLVYEQYF
D: .; V: TRBV6-1; J: TRBJ1-2; size: .; DNA: TGTGCCTCACAGGGCGTTAACTATGGCTACACCTTC; CDR3: CASQGVNYGYTF
D: .; V: TRBV18; J: TRBJ1-1; size: once; DNA: TGTGCCAGCTCATCTAGTAGGAACACTGAAGCTTTCTTT; CDR3: CASSSSRNTEAFF
D: .; V: TRBV27; J: TRBJ2-7; size: .; DNA: TGTGCCAGCAGTTTATCAAGAGTGCGCGAGCAGTACTTC; CDR3: CASSLSRVREQYF